The entry that follows covers one T cell receptor beta chain sequence. Germline V lookup: CDR1 MDHEN, CDR2 SYDVKM. V shed 4 bases and J 2 bases; nucleotides not matched to a gene: 6. The CDR3 runs 16 residues. All donors were healthy HIV-negative adults lacking recent acute infections or vaccinations. CD4+ cells underwent separation, giving CD45RA+ naive and CD45RA-negative memory subsets. This record comes from a study of shared clonotypes between healthy human individuals. For the study at large: With ages of 18 to 49, the donors were two women and three men. Used for every donor were three CD4 naive, three CD4 memory, two CD8 naive and one CD8 memory plate.

Some clones are missing from TCRdb's copy, which holds only in-frame ones; the method was immunoSEQ multiplex PCR. Of about 1.1 million clones listed, around 82% are singletons. This clonotype was sampled from a man aged 18 to 35 in good health. Some clones in this sample may be carry-over from other donors' samples. Source material: memory CD4+ T cells from PBMCs. Subset noted: CD45RA-negative fraction. The J gene is TRBJ2-3, the V gene TRBV28; 10 bases are shared with TRBD1. Here the CDR3 reads CASSSRQGAATDTQYF. The CDR3 nucleotides read TGTGCCAGCAGTTCAAGACAGGGGGCAGCCACAGATACGCAGTATTTT.